This T cell receptor beta chain derives from a study of T-cell reconstitution after alpha-beta-depleted transplantation in children. This CDR3 spans 13 amino acids. Germline loops: CDR1 DFQATT, CDR2 SNEGSKA (reference sequence). Trimming stripped 3 bases from V and 7 bases from J, with 13 bases between. Preparation of the TCRbeta library involved a method that used unique molecular identifiers. MiXCR, run by TCRdb on the PCR reads, gives a single entry per CDR3 protein. This table holds 640,000 or so distinct CDR3 sequences, 16% found once. The receptor was derived from a human donor who donated a stem cell graft to a child with acute myeloid leukemia. The sequencing used PBMCs from the stem cell graft donor, collected from the stem cell graft. The chain combines TRBV20-1 with TRBJ2-4; perhaps TRBD1 as D (6 bases). The CDR3 bases are TGCAGTGCTAGGGCTCCGAGGGGGAACATTCAGTACTTC. Protein sequence: CSARAPRGNIQYF.